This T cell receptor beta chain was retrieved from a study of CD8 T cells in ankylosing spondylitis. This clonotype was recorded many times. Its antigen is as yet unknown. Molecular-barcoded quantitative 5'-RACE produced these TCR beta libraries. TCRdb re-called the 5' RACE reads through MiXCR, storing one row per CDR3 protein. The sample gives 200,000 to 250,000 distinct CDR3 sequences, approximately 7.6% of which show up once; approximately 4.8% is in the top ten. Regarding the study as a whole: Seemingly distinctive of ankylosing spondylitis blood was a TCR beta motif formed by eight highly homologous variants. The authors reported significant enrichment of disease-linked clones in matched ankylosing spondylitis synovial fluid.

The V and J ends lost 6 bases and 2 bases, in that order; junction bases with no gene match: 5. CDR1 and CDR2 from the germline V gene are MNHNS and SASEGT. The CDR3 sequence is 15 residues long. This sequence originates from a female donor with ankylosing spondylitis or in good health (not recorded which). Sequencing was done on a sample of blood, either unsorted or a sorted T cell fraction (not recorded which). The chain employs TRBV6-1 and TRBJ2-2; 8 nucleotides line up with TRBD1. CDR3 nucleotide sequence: TGTGCCAGCAGCCCGGGACAGGCCAACACCGGGGAGCTGTTTTTT. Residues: CASSPGQANTGELFF.